The 18 T cell receptor beta chains presented below share a single source sample, sequenced in a study of graft-versus-host responses after intestinal transplantation (dated by TCRdb to about 2021). The antigens for these receptors are not known. In light of the paper, this sample's time point label describes: cells obtained before transplantation from donor or recipient. Library construction relied on the immunoSEQ multiplex PCR assay. TCRdb carries this immuneACCESS record with in-frame sequences only. Its versions omit some clonotypes, under half of them owing to an unresolved V gene in the studies checked, with the rest unexplained. The sample profile shows some 140,000 clones; over 85% of them were found once. Roughly 0.17% of the sample belongs to the ten largest clones. The starting material was unstimulated CD4+ T cells sorted from spleen or lymph node cells, obtained before intestinal transplant. The source is a human donor who received an intestinal transplant.

The chain is built from TRBV2 and TRBJ1-2, with D perhaps matching TRBD1 (6 bases). Germline values: CDR1 SNHLY, CDR2 FYNNEI. V was pared by 3 bases and J by 8 bases, with 16 bases between. This CDR3 is 14 amino acids long. The CDR3 is CASSDSGGLGGYTF. CDR3 coding DNA: TGTGCCAGCAGTGACTCGGGGGGCTTGGGAGGCTACACCTTC. Filled out from reference TRBV2 and TRBJ1-2, the complete variable domain reads EPEVTQTPSHQVTQMGQEVILRCVPISNHLYFYWYRQILGQKVEFLVSFYNNEISEKSEIFDDQFSVERPDGSNFTLKIRSTKLEDSAMYFCASSDSGGLGGYTFGSGTRLTVV.

The chain joins TRBV11-3 to TRBJ2-2; TRBD2 aligns across 14 bases. Germline assignment: CDR1 SGHNT and CDR2 YENEEA. Germline trimming cut 5 bases from V and 6 bases from J; bases unmatched to any gene: 14. This CDR3 spans 19 amino acids. DNA of the CDR3: TGTGCCAGCAGCCCGAAGTCGGGACTAGCGGGGGCCCCCCCCGGGGAGCTGTTTTTT. This codes for CASSPKSGLAGAPPGELFF.

The rearrangement links TRBV5-1 to TRBJ2-5; no firm D call. Germline V gene lookup returns CDR1 SGHRS and CDR2 YFSETQ. The CDR3 is 13 amino acids. The germline V and J ends were trimmed by 1 base and 1 base, with 5 bases remaining between them. As DNA, the CDR3 is TGCGCCAGCAGCTTGAACCCCCAAGAGACCCAGTACTTC. Encoded protein: CASSLNPQETQYF.

Comment on this clone: Within the sample, other DNA sequences also encode this same CDR3. The V call is TRBV6-5, the J call TRBJ1-2; D gene uncertain. This CDR3 has 11 amino acids. CDR1 and CDR2 from the germline V gene are MNHEY and SVGAGI. V lost 6 bases and J lost 5, with 7 bases in between. CDR3 nucleotide sequence: TGTGCCAGCAGCGAAGGGTATGGCTACACCTTC. Protein: CASSEGYGYTF.

This chain connects TRBV7-2 to TRBJ2-2; D gene ambiguous. The CDR3 totals 12 residues. CDR1 and CDR2 (germline): SGHTA, FQGNSA. Trimming left V 3 bases short and J 4 bases short, with 3 bases between. In DNA form, the CDR3 reads TGTGCCAGCAGCTTCGGCACCGGGGAGCTGTTTTTT. This encodes CASSFGTGELFF.

The chain has TRBV27 and TRBJ1-5; D gene unclear. This CDR3 is 15 amino acids long. CDR1 MNHEY and CDR2 SMNVEV come from the germline V gene (reference sequence). V was pared by 2 bases and J by 0 bases, with 8 bases between. Here the CDR3 reads CASSLRSSSNQPQHF. CDR3 DNA sequence: TGTGCCAGCAGTTTACGTTCGAGTAGCAATCAGCCCCAGCATTTT.

This chain joins TRBV28 and TRBJ2-6, with 8 bases fitting TRBD1. V dropped 5 bases and J dropped 0; count of bases not matched to a gene: 9. Germline V gene data show CDR1 as MDHEN and CDR2 as SYDVKM. This CDR3 region has 18 residues. The CDR3 loop is CASSPGTGKVSGANVLTF. CDR3 sequence (DNA): TGTGCCAGCAGTCCAGGGACAGGAAAGGTCTCTGGGGCCAACGTCCTGACTTTC. Full variable domain (outside the CDR3, taken from reference TRBV28 and TRBJ2-6): DVKVTQSSRYLVKRTGEKVFLECVQDMDHENMFWYRQDPGLGLRLIYFSYDVKMKEKGDIPEGYSVSREKKERFSLILESASTNQTSMYLCASSPGTGKVSGANVLTFGAGSRLTVL.

The CDR3 region has the DNA TGTGCCAGCAGTGGACAGGGTGTGAACTATGGCTACACCTTC. It specifies CASSGQGVNYGYTF. This chain links TRBV2 with TRBJ1-2, with 7 nucleotides matching TRBD1. Germline CDR1 reads SNHLY; CDR2 reads FYNNEI. The CDR3 contains 14 residues. Losses at the gene ends were 4 bases for V and 2 bases for J; bases not matched to a gene: 4.

The CDR3 protein is CASSDGQGPYGYTF. DNA for the CDR3: TGTGCCAGCAGTGATGGACAGGGGCCTTATGGCTACACCTTC. V gene TRBV6-1 combines with J gene TRBJ1-2; TRBD1 agrees at 9 bases. V lost 3 bases, J lost 5 bases, and 4 bases stayed unmatched. The CDR3 is 14 amino acids. CDR1 and CDR2 from the germline V gene are MNHNS and SASEGT.

The genes are TRBV4-1 and TRBJ2-1; D uncertain. Trimming cost V 1 base and J 0 bases, with 7 bases left between them. Germline assignment: CDR1 MGHRA and CDR2 YSYEKL. There are 15 residues in the CDR3. The CDR3 loop reads CASSQGGTSYNEQFF. Written as DNA, the CDR3 is TGCGCCAGCAGCCAAGGGGGTACCTCCTACAATGAGCAGTTCTTC.

The chain combines TRBV6-4 with TRBJ2-7, with D unresolved. The germline V gene has CDR1 MRHNA and CDR2 SNTAGT. Trimming removed 4 bases from V and 6 bases from J, with 22 bases in between. This CDR3 has 16 amino acids. CDR3 region: CASSGPFKVTTGEQYF. The CDR3 nucleotides read TGTGCCAGCAGTGGGCCATTTAAAGTAACCACGGGCGAGCAGTACTTC.

The V gene is TRBV7-9, the J gene TRBJ1-1; a weak D match, TRBD1 (5 bases). The CDR3 is made up of 14 amino acids. With 5 bases removed from V and 4 bases from J, the gap between germline ends came to 14 bases. CDR1 SEHNR and CDR2 FQNEAQ come from the germline V gene (reference sequence). CDR3 nucleotides: TGTGCCAGCAGCCCCGCCCGGGGCGGCACTGAAGCTTTCTTT. This encodes CASSPARGGTEAFF.

The chain couples TRBV5-8 to TRBJ2-5; 9 bases match TRBD1. Per germline, CDR1 SGHTS and CDR2 YDEGEE. This CDR3 contains 15 residues. V dropped 4 bases and J dropped 2; count of bases not matched to a gene: 6. CDR3 sequence: CASSRTGTGQETQYF. CDR3 coding DNA: TGTGCCAGCAGCCGGACGGGGACAGGGCAAGAGACCCAGTACTTC.

The chain links TRBV7-9 to TRBJ1-5, with a possible D match to TRBD1 (5 bases). The V end lost 3 bases, the J end lost 7 bases, and 10 bases lay between the germline ends. The CDR3 extends over 13 amino acids. Germline CDR1 and CDR2: SEHNR and FQNEAQ (reference sequence). CDR3 coding DNA: TGTGCCAGCAGCTTGGGCAGGGAACAGCCCCAGCATTTT. It is translated as CASSLGREQPQHF.

The J gene is TRBJ1-5, the V gene TRBV18; no clear D. V lost 6 bases and J 5 bases, leaving 20 bases between the germline ends. The CDR3 covers 16 residues. CDR1 and CDR2 from the germline V gene are KGHSH and LQKENI. The CDR3 DNA is TGTGCCAGCTCCCTCGTAATGGCCGGTGGAGATCAGCCCCAGCATTTT. Translating gives CASSLVMAGGDQPQHF. Full variable domain (remainder filled in from reference TRBV18 and TRBJ1-5): NAGVMQNPRHLVRRRGQEARLRCSPMKGHSHVYWYRQLPEEGLKFMVYLQKENIIDESGMPKERFSAEFPKEGPSILRIQQVVRGDSAAYFCASSLVMAGGDQPQHFGDGTRLSIL.

The chain combines TRBV30 with TRBJ1-6; D is possibly TRBD1 (5 bases). The V gene lost 3 bases and the J gene lost 11 bases, with 20 bases spanning the gap. Germline CDR1 and CDR2: GTSNPN and SVGIG (reference sequence). CDR3 length: 15 amino acids. The CDR3 here is CAWRGEAIPEPPLHF. DNA for the CDR3: TGTGCCTGGAGAGGGGAAGCCATCCCCGAACCACCCCTCCACTTT. Using reference TRBV30 and TRBJ1-6 for the parts outside the CDR3, the full variable domain is SQTIHQWPATLVQPVGSPLSLECTVEGTSNPNLYWYRQAAGRGLQLLFYSVGIGQISSEVPQNLSASRPQDRQFILSSKKLLLSDSGFYLCAWRGEAIPEPPLHFGNGTRLTVT.

In its sample, this clone was seen once. The J gene is TRBJ2-5, the V gene TRBV7-9; D is possibly TRBD1 (6 bases). The CDR3 is 14 residues long. Deletions cut 4 bases from V and 4 bases from J, with 13 bases between. Germline CDR1 SEHNR, CDR2 FQNEAQ (reference sequence). The CDR3 DNA is TGTGCCAGCAGCTCATCACAGGGCCTAGAGACCCAGTACTTC. Translated: CASSSSQGLETQYF.

This sequence joins TRBV28 and TRBJ2-7, with D unresolved. Germline-derived CDR1 and CDR2 are MDHEN and SYDVKM. CDR3 length equals 14 residues. Trimming took 2 bases from V and 0 from J, leaving 8 bases between them. The CDR3, as DNA: TGTGCCAGCAGTTTAGGGCCAGCCTCCTACGAGCAGTACTTC. Amino acids: CASSLGPASYEQYF.